Here is one T cell receptor beta chain with its context. The data derive from a study of T cells after somatic rescue of genetic block. Clones were read by immunoSEQ multiplex PCR, and TCRdb kept only the in-frame ones, dropping some. The table lists 110,000 or so clones, 75% to 95% of them singletons. Germline values: CDR1 SGHNT, CDR2 YYREEE (reference sequence). The CDR3 runs 14 residues. The V gene lost 1 base and the J gene lost 4 bases, with 12 bases spanning the gap. The sequencing sample was made of peripheral blood mononuclear cells (PBMCs). The TCR originated in a woman between 18 and 30 years old. V and J are TRBV5-4 and TRBJ2-7; D perhaps matches TRBD1 (6 bases). This CDR3 reads CASSLPDRLYEQYF. CDR3 bases: TGTGCCAGCAGCTTGCCCGACAGGTTGTACGAGCAGTACTTC.